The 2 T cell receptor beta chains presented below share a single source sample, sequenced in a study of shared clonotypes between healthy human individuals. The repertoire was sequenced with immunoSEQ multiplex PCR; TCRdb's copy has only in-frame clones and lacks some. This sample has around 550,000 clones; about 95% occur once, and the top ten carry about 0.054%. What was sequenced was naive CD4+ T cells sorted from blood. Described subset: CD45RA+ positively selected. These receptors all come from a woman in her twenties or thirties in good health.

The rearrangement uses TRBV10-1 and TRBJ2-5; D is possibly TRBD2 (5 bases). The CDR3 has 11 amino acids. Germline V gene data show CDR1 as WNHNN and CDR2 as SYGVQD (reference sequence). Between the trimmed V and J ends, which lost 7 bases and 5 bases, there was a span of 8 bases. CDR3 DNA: TGCGCCAGCACGTCGGGGGAGACCCAGTACTTC. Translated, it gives CASTSGETQYF.

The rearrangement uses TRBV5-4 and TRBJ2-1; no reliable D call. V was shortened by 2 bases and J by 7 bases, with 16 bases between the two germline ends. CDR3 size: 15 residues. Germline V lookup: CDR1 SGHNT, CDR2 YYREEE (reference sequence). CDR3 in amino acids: CASSLSQVEANEQFF. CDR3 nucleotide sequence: TGTGCCAGCAGCTTAAGTCAAGTCGAGGCTAATGAGCAGTTCTTC.